A single sample gave rise to the 30 T cell receptor beta chains below, sequenced in a study of OX40 agonist ivuxolimab in advanced cancers. The assay was immunoSEQ multiplex PCR, and TCRdb's table has in-frame clones only and misses some. The sample lists fewer than 70,000 clones, less than 90% occurring once. The material was CD4+ or CD8+ T cells sorted from blood, obtained in a trial of the OX40 agonist ivuxolimab. These receptors all come from an adult with an advanced solid tumor such as melanoma, head and neck, liver or kidney cancer.

The chain couples TRBV7-2 to TRBJ2-1; 8 nucleotides agree with TRBD2. This CDR3 contains 13 residues. V was clipped by 3 bases and J by 6 bases; unmatched bases: 1. Per germline, CDR1 SGHTA and CDR2 FQGNSA. CDR3 DNA: TGTGCCAGCAGCTTTCGGGGGGGCAATGAGCAGTTCTTC. Translation: CASSFRGGNEQFF.

This chain joins TRBV30 and TRBJ2-7, with D perhaps TRBD2 (6 bases). The CDR3 runs 14 residues. Trimming left V 4 bases short and J 6 bases short, with 19 bases between. The germline gives CDR1 GTSNPN, CDR2 SVGIG (reference sequence). Here the CDR3 DNA reads TGTGCCTGGACACAGGCGGGACTCTACGGCGAGCAGTACTTC. This gives the protein CAWTQAGLYGEQYF. The full variable domain, with the rest looked up from reference TRBV30 and TRBJ2-7, is SQTIHQWPATLVQPVGSPLSLECTVEGTSNPNLYWYRQAAGRGLQLLFYSVGIGQISSEVPQNLSASRPQDRQFILSSKKLLLSDSGFYLCAWTQAGLYGEQYFGPGTRLTVT.

This chain links TRBV6-5 with TRBJ1-2; maybe TRBD1 (5 bases). The CDR3 contains 14 residues. Germline loops: CDR1 MNHEY, CDR2 SVGAGI. Deletions cut 6 bases from V and 7 bases from J, with 18 bases between. CDR3 DNA sequence: TGTGCCAGCAGCCCCGTGGGGGGTCGGAGTGGCTACACCTTC. It encodes CASSPVGGRSGYTF.

The rearrangement uses TRBV27 and TRBJ1-2; D may be TRBD1 (6 bases). There are 14 residues in the CDR3. Trimming took 6 bases from V and 3 from J, leaving 14 bases between them. Germline V gene data show CDR1 as MNHEY and CDR2 as SMNVEV (reference sequence). The CDR3 reads CASRFQGIHYGYTF. CDR3 DNA sequence: TGTGCCAGCAGATTCCAGGGGATCCACTATGGCTACACCTTC.

This clone was seen once. The chain uses TRBV4-3 and TRBJ1-3; D call uncertain. Trimming removed 1 base from V and 0 bases from J, with 7 bases in between. Germline V gene lookup returns CDR1 LGHNA and CDR2 YSLEER. This CDR3 region has 15 residues. The CDR3, as DNA: TGCGCCAGCAGCCAAGTGGGGTACTCTGGAAACACCATATATTTT. It translates to CASSQVGYSGNTIYF.

V gene TRBV5-4 combines with J gene TRBJ2-5; the D gene could be TRBD1 or TRBD2 (5 bases each). Looked up from germline, CDR1 is SGHNT and CDR2 is YYREEE (reference sequence). CDR3 length: 13 amino acids. V lost 0 bases to trimming and J lost 6 bases, with 9 bases between them. The CDR3 nucleotides read TGTGCCAGCAGCTTGGCAGAGGGGAAGACCCAGTACTTC. It specifies CASSLAEGKTQYF.

The chain recombines TRBV11-2 with TRBJ2-5; 11 bases map to TRBD2. V shed 5 bases, J shed 3 bases, and the junction held 2 bases outside the gene matches. CDR1 and CDR2 from the germline V gene are SGHAT and FQNNGV. This CDR3 has 14 amino acids. CDR3 protein: CASSPTSGEETQYF. The CDR3 coding sequence is TGTGCCAGCAGCCCGACTAGCGGGGAAGAGACCCAGTACTTC.

The rearrangement links TRBV7-2 to TRBJ2-2; 10 nucleotides align to TRBD1. This CDR3 comprises 15 residues. Germline lookup yields CDR1 SGHTA and CDR2 FQGNSA. J was trimmed by 5 bases and V by 5 bases; bases with no gene match: 5. CDR3 region: CASSHPGQGTGELFF. The CDR3 nucleotides read TGTGCCAGCAGCCACCCGGGACAGGGGACCGGGGAGCTGTTTTTT. Drawing the rest from reference TRBV7-2 and TRBJ2-2, the complete variable domain is GAGVSQSPSNKVTEKGKDVELRCDPISGHTALYWYRQSLGQGLEFLIYFQGNSAPDKSGLPSDRFSAERTGGSVSTLTIQRTQQEDSAVYLCASSHPGQGTGELFFGEGSRLTVL.

The rearrangement uses TRBV18 and TRBJ1-3, with D possibly being TRBD1 (5 bases). The V gene lost 3 bases and the J gene lost 0 bases, with 15 bases spanning the gap. Germline CDR1 KGHSH, CDR2 LQKENI. This CDR3 is built from 17 residues. Written as DNA, the CDR3 is TGTGCCAGCTCACCGGGAAGGGGCCCCCGCTCTGGAAACACCATATATTTT. The encoded protein is CASSPGRGPRSGNTIYF.

The chain joins TRBV30 to TRBJ1-6; possibly TRBD1 for D (5 bases). The CDR3 is 12 residues long. The V gene lost 0 bases and the J gene lost 14 bases, with 11 bases spanning the gap. Germline V CDR1 and CDR2: GTSNPN, SVGIG (reference sequence). The CDR3 nucleotides read TGTGCCTGGAGTGTACTGAACAGGTCCCTCCACTTT. Encoded protein: CAWSVLNRSLHF.

The rearrangement links TRBV6-1 to TRBJ1-5; D is possibly TRBD1 (5 bases). The germline V gene encodes CDR1 MNHNS and CDR2 SASEGT. The V end was cut by 8 bases, the J end by 3 bases, with 11 bases between. The CDR3 is 13 amino acids. The CDR3 DNA reads as TGTGCCAGCCAGGGTTTGTACAATCAGCCCCAGCATTTT. This gives the protein CASQGLYNQPQHF.

The genes are TRBV5-1 and TRBJ2-1, with 9 bases identical to TRBD2. V dropped 0 bases and J dropped 9; count of bases not matched to a gene: 7. The CDR3 is 15 residues long. CDR1 and CDR2 from the germline V gene are SGHRS and YFSETQ. The CDR3 is CASSLDGGLASEQFF. The CDR3 DNA reads as TGCGCCAGCAGCTTGGACGGGGGACTAGCTAGTGAGCAGTTCTTC.

This chain links TRBV5-4 with TRBJ1-2, with 9 bases that match TRBD1. This CDR3 region has 15 residues. Losses at the gene ends were 4 bases for V and 4 bases for J; bases not matched to a gene: 8. Germline CDR1 reads SGHNT; CDR2 reads YYREEE (reference sequence). This CDR3 is CASSRPGQGVYGYTF. CDR3 in DNA: TGTGCCAGCAGCCGTCCGGGACAGGGTGTCTATGGCTACACCTTC.

There are a few counts of this clone. CDR3 residues: CASVQVYGYTF. The CDR3, as DNA: TGTGCCAGCGTACAGGTTTATGGCTACACCTTC. The chain joins TRBV2 to TRBJ1-2; the D gene is possibly TRBD1 (5 bases). This CDR3 is 11 amino acids long. The germline V and J ends were trimmed by 8 bases and 5 bases, with 9 bases remaining between them. Germline V CDR1 and CDR2: SNHLY, FYNNEI.

The rearrangement links TRBV9 to TRBJ1-4, with 7 positions matching TRBD1. CDR3 size: 16 residues. Germline lookup yields CDR1 SGDLS and CDR2 YYNGEE. After removal of 0 bases from V and 3 bases from J, the junction contained 5 bases not matched to a gene. CDR3 bases: TGTGCCAGCAGCGTAGCACAGGGGCCCGCTAATGAAAAACTGTTTTTT. Translation gives CASSVAQGPANEKLFF.

The chain joins TRBV19 to TRBJ2-3, with TRBD2 matching over 13 bases. The germline gives CDR1 LNHDA, CDR2 SQIVND (reference sequence). The CDR3 is 17 residues long. J gave up 2 bases and V 6 bases, and 8 bases lay outside the gene matches. The chain's CDR3 is CASSRRTSGGATDTQYF. DNA for the CDR3: TGTGCCAGTAGCCGGAGGACTAGCGGGGGAGCCACAGATACGCAGTATTTT.

This chain connects TRBV6-6 to TRBJ2-5; D gene ambiguous. Germline lookup yields CDR1 MNHNY and CDR2 SVGAGI (reference sequence). Trimming took 5 bases from V and 2 from J, leaving 3 bases between them. This CDR3 is 11 amino acids long. The CDR3 loop is CASSPQETQYF. For the CDR3, the DNA is TGTGCCAGCAGTCCTCAAGAGACCCAGTACTTC.

The chain is built from TRBV19 and TRBJ2-1; D is possibly TRBD2 (7 bases). The CDR3 spans 15 residues. V was clipped by 3 bases and J by 4 bases, with 13 bases between them. The germline CDR1 and CDR2 sequences are LNHDA and SQIVND (reference sequence). The CDR3 coding sequence is TGTGCCAGTAGTATGGGGGCGGGGGTATACAATGAGCAGTTCTTC. Residues: CASSMGAGVYNEQFF.

This chain joins TRBV15 and TRBJ2-1; 7 bases match TRBD2. The CDR3 extends over 15 amino acids. Germline V gene sequence: CDR1 LNHNV, CDR2 YYDKDF (reference sequence). With V trimmed by 5 bases and J by 5 bases, 9 bases remained unmatched. CDR3 protein: CATSGRLAQNNEQFF. For the CDR3, the DNA is TGTGCCACCAGCGGCCGACTAGCCCAGAACAATGAGCAGTTCTTC.

The chain is built from TRBV19 and TRBJ2-4; tentative D call: TRBD2 (5 bases). CDR1 is LNHDA, CDR2 SQIVND, per germline (reference sequence). The length of the CDR3 is 13 residues. Between the trimmed V and J ends, which lost 3 bases and 11 bases, there was a span of 14 bases. CDR3 sequence reads: CASSMERVQVQYF. For the CDR3, the DNA is TGTGCCAGTAGTATGGAGAGGGTTCAGGTTCAGTACTTC.

The rearrangement uses TRBV5-1 and TRBJ2-1, with 10 bases lining up with TRBD1. V lost 2 bases to trimming and J lost 2 bases; unmatched junction nucleotides: 1. The CDR3 spans 15 residues. Germline CDR1 and CDR2: SGHRS and YFSETQ. CDR3 in amino acids: CASSFGQGAYNEQFF. Written as DNA, the CDR3 is TGCGCCAGCAGCTTCGGACAGGGGGCCTACAATGAGCAGTTCTTC.

The V and J genes are TRBV5-4 and TRBJ1-2, with D unclear. This CDR3 has 14 residues. Trimming shortened V by 6 bases and J by 10 bases, and 22 bases separated the two germline ends. Germline assignment: CDR1 SGHNT and CDR2 YYREEE (reference sequence). CDR3 bases: TGTGCCAGCACCTCCAACGGGATCCTACCTTCCTACACCTTC. Residues: CASTSNGILPSYTF. Variable domain in full (rest from reference TRBV5-4 and TRBJ1-2): ETGVTQSPTHLIKTRGQQVTLRCSSQSGHNTVSWYQQALGQGPQFIFQYYREEENGRGNFPPRFSGLQFPNYSSELNVNALELDDSALYLCASTSNGILPSYTFGSGTRLTVV.

This chain links TRBV10-3 with TRBJ1-4, with D unresolved. The V and J ends lost 2 bases and 0 bases respectively, with 4 bases between them. The CDR3 is 14 residues long. Per the germline V gene, CDR1 is ENHRY and CDR2 is SYGVKD. The CDR3 nucleotides are TGTGCCATCAGTGAGGATGCAACTAATGAAAAACTGTTTTTT. Protein product: CAISEDATNEKLFF.

V gene TRBV6-1 combines with J gene TRBJ2-1; D not resolved. V was pared by 1 base and J by 5 bases, with 6 bases between. Germline V lookup: CDR1 MNHNS, CDR2 SASEGT. The CDR3 length is 13 residues. CDR3 sequence: CASSEGSNNEQFF. The CDR3 nucleotides are TGTGCCAGCAGTGAAGGGTCCAACAATGAGCAGTTCTTC.

This chain uses TRBV7-8 with TRBJ1-6; D not certain. The ends were cut back, 1 base at V and 8 bases at J, with 9 bases in the middle. The CDR3 is 14 amino acids. Germline V gene sequence: CDR1 SGHVS, CDR2 FQNEAQ. CDR3 protein: CASSLGGRYSPLHF. CDR3 nucleotides: TGTGCCAGCAGCTTAGGTGGCAGATATTCACCCCTCCACTTT.

This clone was recorded only once. This rearrangement joins TRBV15 to TRBJ1-6, with 7 bases identical to TRBD1. Trimming cost V 0 bases and J 9 bases; bases outside gene matches: 5. Germline CDR1 LNHNV, CDR2 YYDKDF (reference sequence). CDR3 length: 15 residues. CDR3 nucleotides: TGTGCCACCAGCAGAGATGGCAGGGGGGGTTCACCCCTCCACTTT. The encoded protein is CATSRDGRGGSPLHF. The full variable domain, its missing parts supplied by reference TRBV15 and TRBJ1-6, is DAMVIQNPRYQVTQFGKPVTLSCSQTLNHNVMYWYQQKSSQAPKLLFHYYDKDFNNEADTPDNFQSRRPNTSFCFLDIRSPGLGDTAMYLCATSRDGRGGSPLHFGNGTRLTVT.

The chain links TRBV25-1 to TRBJ2-5, with 7 positions matching TRBD1. CDR1 and CDR2 (germline): MGHDK, SYGVNS. J was trimmed by 4 bases and V by 0 bases; bases with no gene match: 11. This CDR3 comprises 17 residues. The CDR3 DNA sequence: TGTGCCAGCAGTGAATATCGCGGAGGTAGGGGGCGAGAGACCCAGTACTTC. It codes for CASSEYRGGRGRETQYF.

A note on this clone: One junction end does not reproduce the germline sequence, and a read error may be involved. The chain has TRBV5-1 and TRBJ2-1, with 14 nucleotides matching TRBD2. Germline V gene data show CDR1 as SGHRS and CDR2 as YFSETQ. This CDR3 is 16 amino acids long. This CDR3 reads CASSLAPGTSGSTRVF. CDR3 coding DNA: TGCGCCAGCAGCTTGGCCCCGGGGACTAGCGGGAGTACGAGAGTCTTC.

This chain links TRBV7-2 with TRBJ2-3; D is ambiguous. Germline-derived CDR1 and CDR2 are SGHTA and FQGNSA. V lost 4 bases and J lost 2, with 4 bases in between. This CDR3 has 12 amino acids. CDR3 sequence: CASSYYTDTQYF. As DNA, the CDR3 is TGTGCCAGCAGCTACTACACAGATACGCAGTATTTT.

This clone has only one observation. The DNA is omitted, as the CDR3 cannot be located on it reliably, and the CDR3 follows TCRdb's listing. This chain links TRBV30 with TRBJ1-1; the table calls TRBD1, which could not be checked here. The CDR3 spans 12 amino acids, including both terminal residues. Germline V CDR1 and CDR2: GTSNPN, SVGIG (reference sequence). The CDR3 here is CAWGQGAGKTFF.